This T cell receptor beta chain was captured by sequencing in a study of spatial heterogeneity in lung cancer. Whole-study findings and limits: The study found that expanded intratumoral alpha and beta TCR counts tracked tumor mutation counts.

The CDR3 contains 14 residues. Germline loops: CDR1 MDHEN, CDR2 SYDVKM. Trimming removed 7 bases from V and 5 bases from J; junction bases left unmatched: 7. A single record per CDR3 protein comes from TCRdb applying MiXCR to the 5' RACE reads. This repertoire shows hundreds of distinct CDR3 sequences, roughly 25% found once; its top ten account for around 30%. Regarding this clonotype: Its specificity is not known. The size of this beta chain means little, since it is a stray read in a library made for alpha chains.

Time point meaning: sample taken at primary tumor resection. The gene calls are TRBV28 and TRBJ2-2; TRBD2 aligns across 7 bases. This TCR derives from a female donor with early-stage non-small cell lung cancer. The source was lung tumor tissue, collected at surgery. In nucleotides, the CDR3 is TGTGCCAGCACCTCCGACGGGGGGACCGGGGAGCTGTTTTTT. This codes for CASTSDGGTGELFF.